This passage covers 12 T cell receptor beta chains from one sample sequenced in a study of CD8 T cells in Susac syndrome. Random hexamers primed reverse transcription of roughly 0.45 to 1 ug RNA. TCRdb re-called the immunoSEQ multiplex PCR reads through MiXCR, storing one row per CDR3 protein. The sample shows roughly 150,000 distinct CDR3 sequences, about 94% of them seen only once. Source material: CD8+ T cells from PBMCs. These TCRs come from a human donor with multiple sclerosis.

The chain has TRBV13 and TRBJ2-3; a possible D gene is TRBD1 (5 bases). The CDR3 is 14 residues long. Looked up from germline, CDR1 is PRHDT and CDR2 is FYEKMQ (reference sequence). Trimming removed 5 bases from V and 3 bases from J, with 12 bases in between. The CDR3 bases are TGTGCCAGCAGCCAAAGACAGATAACAGATACGCAGTATTTT. Its protein is CASSQRQITDTQYF. Together with reference TRBV13 and TRBJ2-3, the CDR3 gives the full variable domain: AAGVIQSPRHLIKEKRETATLKCYPIPRHDTVYWYQQGPGQDPQFLISFYEKMQSDKGSIPDRFSAQQFSDYHSELNMSSLELGDSALYFCASSQRQITDTQYFGPGTRLTVL.

This chain joins TRBV24-1 and TRBJ1-1; the D is unclear. The CDR3 covers 13 residues. Germline V gene lookup returns CDR1 KGHDR and CDR2 SFDVKD. Trimming shortened V by 5 bases and J by 4 bases, and 10 bases separated the two germline ends. Here the CDR3 reads CATSGSAGTEAFF. CDR3 in DNA: TGTGCCACCAGTGGCTCAGCCGGCACTGAAGCTTTCTTT.

This clonotype was detected a few times. This rearrangement joins TRBV27 to TRBJ2-4; TRBD2 might be the D (6 bases). Per the germline V gene, CDR1 is MNHEY and CDR2 is SMNVEV (reference sequence). The CDR3 runs 13 residues. V was cut by 3 bases and J by 6 bases, with 9 bases left in between. The DNA for the CDR3 is TGTGCCAGCAGTTTGGCCGGGGGAAACATTCAGTACTTC. Translating it yields CASSLAGGNIQYF.

The genes are TRBV27 and TRBJ2-7; 8 positions agree with TRBD1. CDR3 size: 17 residues. Trimming cost V 5 bases and J 1 base; bases outside gene matches: 13. CDR1 and CDR2 (germline): MNHEY, SMNVEV (reference sequence). The CDR3 loop reads CASSPSMGDRPSYEQYF. In DNA, the CDR3 is TGTGCCAGCAGTCCAAGTATGGGGGACAGGCCATCCTACGAGCAGTACTTC.

The V call is TRBV29-1, the J call TRBJ1-2; unclear D gene. The germline V and J ends were trimmed by 5 bases and 8 bases, with 15 bases remaining between them. The CDR3 has 12 amino acids. CDR1 is SQVTM, CDR2 ANQGSEA, per germline. The CDR3 DNA reads TGCAGCGTTCCCGAAAATACGGGGGGCTACACCTTC. It yields the protein CSVPENTGGYTF.

The chain joins TRBV20-1 to TRBJ1-2; 9 nucleotides match TRBD1. The CDR3 extends over 15 amino acids. In germline, CDR1 is DFQATT, CDR2 SNEGSKA (reference sequence). J gave up 6 bases and V 0 bases, and 8 bases lay outside the gene matches. In DNA, the CDR3 is TGCAGTGCTAGAGATCAGGGGACAGGGCGGCATGGCTACACCTTC. Its protein is CSARDQGTGRHGYTF.

V gene TRBV5-4 combines with J gene TRBJ2-7; TRBD1 agrees at 10 bases. CDR3 size: 15 residues. CDR1 is SGHNT, CDR2 YYREEE, per germline (reference sequence). Losses at the gene ends were 4 bases for V and 2 bases for J; bases not matched to a gene: 6. The CDR3 DNA sequence: TGTGCCAGCAGCACGGGACAGGGGAGTACCTACGAGCAGTACTTC. Protein: CASSTGQGSTYEQYF.

The chain combines TRBV20-1 with TRBJ1-6; 10 positions match TRBD1. CDR1 is DFQATT, CDR2 SNEGSKA, per germline (reference sequence). After removal of 6 bases from V and 6 bases from J, the junction contained 11 bases not matched to a gene. The CDR3 has 16 amino acids. CDR3 coding DNA: TGCAGTGCCGACCCCGGGACAGGGGACCCTAATTCACCCCTCCACTTT. Amino acids: CSADPGTGDPNSPLHF.

The chain carries TRBV20-1 and TRBJ2-5; D gene ambiguous. V lost 3 bases and J lost 5, with 22 bases in between. This CDR3 has 16 residues. Germline assignment: CDR1 DFQATT and CDR2 SNEGSKA (reference sequence). CDR3: CSASPPKGYLRETQYF. As DNA, the CDR3 is TGCAGTGCTAGCCCCCCTAAGGGCTATCTCCGGGAGACCCAGTACTTC.

V gene TRBV5-1 combines with J gene TRBJ1-2; TRBD1 agrees at 7 bases. Germline V gene sequence: CDR1 SGHRS, CDR2 YFSETQ. This CDR3 has 15 residues. V lost 5 bases, J lost 7 bases, and 14 bases stayed unmatched. CDR3 DNA sequence: TGCGCCAGCAGTATGGCCTCCGGGACAGATCCTGGCTACACCTTC. It encodes CASSMASGTDPGYTF.

The rearrangement links TRBV13 to TRBJ2-5, with TRBD2 identical over 10 bases. CDR1 and CDR2 (germline): PRHDT, FYEKMQ (reference sequence). The length of the CDR3 is 17 residues. Trimming removed 4 bases from V and 5 bases from J; junction bases left unmatched: 13. The CDR3 DNA sequence: TGTGCCAGCAGCTATCGCGCGAGCGGGGGGGTGATGGAGACCCAGTACTTC. Its translation: CASSYRASGGVMETQYF.

The chain combines TRBV20-1 with TRBJ2-7; D might be TRBD2 (6 bases). This CDR3 region has 15 residues. Germline CDR1 is DFQATT and CDR2 is SNEGSKA (reference sequence). Trimming stripped 5 bases from V and 3 bases from J, with 20 bases between. The CDR3 here is CSAQISGTHFYEQYF. The CDR3 DNA follows: TGCAGTGCTCAAATATCCGGGACTCATTTCTACGAGCAGTACTTC.